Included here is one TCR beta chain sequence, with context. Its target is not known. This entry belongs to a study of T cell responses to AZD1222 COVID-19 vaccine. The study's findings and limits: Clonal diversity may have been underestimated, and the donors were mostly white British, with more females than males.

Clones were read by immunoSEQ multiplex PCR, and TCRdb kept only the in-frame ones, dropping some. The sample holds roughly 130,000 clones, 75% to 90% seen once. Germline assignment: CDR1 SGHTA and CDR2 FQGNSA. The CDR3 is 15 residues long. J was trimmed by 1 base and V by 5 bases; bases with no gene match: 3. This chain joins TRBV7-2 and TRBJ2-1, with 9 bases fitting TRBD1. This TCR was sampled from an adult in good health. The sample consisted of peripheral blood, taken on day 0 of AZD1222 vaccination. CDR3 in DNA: TGTGCCAGCAGCGCGGACAGGGGTTCCTACAATGAGCAGTTCTTC. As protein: CASSADRGSYNEQFF.